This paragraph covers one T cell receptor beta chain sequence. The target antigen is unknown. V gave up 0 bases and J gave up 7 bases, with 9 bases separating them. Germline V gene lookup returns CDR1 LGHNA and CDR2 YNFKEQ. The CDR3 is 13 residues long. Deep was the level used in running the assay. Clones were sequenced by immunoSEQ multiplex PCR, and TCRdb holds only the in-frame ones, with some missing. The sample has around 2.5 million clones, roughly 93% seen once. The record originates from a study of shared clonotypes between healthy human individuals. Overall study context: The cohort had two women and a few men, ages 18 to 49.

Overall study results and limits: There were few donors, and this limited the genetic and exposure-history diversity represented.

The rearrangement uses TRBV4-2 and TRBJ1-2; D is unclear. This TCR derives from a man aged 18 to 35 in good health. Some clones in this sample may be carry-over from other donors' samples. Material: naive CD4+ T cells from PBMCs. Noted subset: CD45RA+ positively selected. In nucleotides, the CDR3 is TGTGCCAGCAGCCAAGATCTGGGTCCTGGCTACACCTTC. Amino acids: CASSQDLGPGYTF.